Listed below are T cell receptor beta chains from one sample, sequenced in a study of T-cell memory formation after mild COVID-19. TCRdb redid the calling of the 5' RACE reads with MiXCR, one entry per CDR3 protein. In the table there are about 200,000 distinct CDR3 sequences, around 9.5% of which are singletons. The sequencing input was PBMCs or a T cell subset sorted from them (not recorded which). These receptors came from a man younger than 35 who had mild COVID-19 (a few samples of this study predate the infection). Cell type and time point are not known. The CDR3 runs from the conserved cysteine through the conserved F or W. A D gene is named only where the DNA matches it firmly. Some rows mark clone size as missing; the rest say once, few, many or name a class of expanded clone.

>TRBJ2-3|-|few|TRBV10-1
TGCGCCAGCAGTGAAGGCAAGTCTAGTGCCGGCGGAGATACGCAGTATTTT
CASSEGKSSAGGDTQYF
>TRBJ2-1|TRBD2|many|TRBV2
TGTGCCAGCAAGGGGACTACCATCAATGAGCAGTTCTTC
CASKGTTINEQFF
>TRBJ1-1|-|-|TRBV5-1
TGCGCCAGCAGCAAGACTGTGGGGCCCACTGAAGCTTTCTTT
CASSKTVGPTEAFF
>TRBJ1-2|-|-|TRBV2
TGTGCCAGCGGAGGGGCTCTCTATGGCTACACCTTC
CASGGALYGYTF
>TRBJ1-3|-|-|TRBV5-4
TGTGCCAGCAGCTTGGAGGCACGAAACACCATATATTTT
CASSLEARNTIYF
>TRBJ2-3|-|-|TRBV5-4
TGTGCCAGCAGCGCGCGAGATACGCAGTATTTT
CASSARDTQYF
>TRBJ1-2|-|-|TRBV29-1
TGCAGCGCTAGCACCACAGGGCAGGGATATGGCTACACCTTC
CSASTTGQGYGYTF
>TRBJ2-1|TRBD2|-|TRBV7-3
TGTGCCAGCAGCCGGACTAGCGGGGGGGCCCGCTCCTACAATGAGCAGTTCTTC
CASSRTSGGARSYNEQFF
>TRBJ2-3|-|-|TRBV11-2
TGTGCCAGCAGCCCCGCTGCGGGGTCCAGCACAGATACGCAGTATTTT
CASSPAAGSSTDTQYF
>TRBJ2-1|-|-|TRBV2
TGTGCCAGCAGGGGCGACAGTTTTTCGGACAATGAGCAGTTCTTC
CASRGDSFSDNEQFF
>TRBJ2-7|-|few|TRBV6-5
TGTGCCAGCAGTTACTCGCAGGCGAAGCCTTACGAGCAGTACTTC
CASSYSQAKPYEQYF
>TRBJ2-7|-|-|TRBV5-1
TGCGCCAGCAGTGAGGGGTCCGAGCAGTACTTC
CASSEGSEQYF